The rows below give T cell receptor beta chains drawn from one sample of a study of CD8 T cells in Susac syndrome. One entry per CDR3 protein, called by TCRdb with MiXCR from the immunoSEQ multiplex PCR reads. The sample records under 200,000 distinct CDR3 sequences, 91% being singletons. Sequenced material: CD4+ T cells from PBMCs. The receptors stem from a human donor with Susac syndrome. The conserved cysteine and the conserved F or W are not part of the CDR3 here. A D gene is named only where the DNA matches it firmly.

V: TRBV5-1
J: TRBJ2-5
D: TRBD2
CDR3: ASSPLANSQETQY

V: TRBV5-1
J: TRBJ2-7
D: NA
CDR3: ASSPRDFNERY

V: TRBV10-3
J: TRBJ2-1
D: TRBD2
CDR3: AISESTSGSPYNEQF

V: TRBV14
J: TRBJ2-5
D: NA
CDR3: ASSGGIQETQY

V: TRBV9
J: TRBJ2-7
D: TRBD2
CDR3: ASSVGTSVAYEQY

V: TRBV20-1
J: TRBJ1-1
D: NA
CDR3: SARETAQVNTEAF

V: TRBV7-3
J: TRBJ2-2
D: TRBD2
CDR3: ASSSGLAGTGELF

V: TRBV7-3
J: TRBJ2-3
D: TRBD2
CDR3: ASSSGTSGGLTDTQY

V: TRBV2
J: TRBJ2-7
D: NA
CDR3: ASSEGRKYEQY

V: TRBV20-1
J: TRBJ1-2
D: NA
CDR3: SARDWQAFFYGYT

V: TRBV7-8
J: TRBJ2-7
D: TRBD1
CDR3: ASSAHRDRGHEQY

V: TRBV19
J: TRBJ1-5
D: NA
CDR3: ASSTTGRGASNQPQH

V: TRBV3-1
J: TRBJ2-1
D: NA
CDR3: ASSQEVAGYNEQF

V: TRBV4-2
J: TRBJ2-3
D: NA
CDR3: ASRRGDLIIDTQY

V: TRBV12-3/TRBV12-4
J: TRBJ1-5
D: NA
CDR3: ASSLGGGNQPQH

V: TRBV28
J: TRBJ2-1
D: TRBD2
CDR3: ASSLSGTSGRHEQF

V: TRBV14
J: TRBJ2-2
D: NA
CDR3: ASSQRRPGELF

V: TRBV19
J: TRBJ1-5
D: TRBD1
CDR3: ATSGTGGSQPQH

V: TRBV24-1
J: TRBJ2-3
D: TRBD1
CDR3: ATSEPGTGGQY

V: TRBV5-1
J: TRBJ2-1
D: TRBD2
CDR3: ASSPGVAGVQSNEQF

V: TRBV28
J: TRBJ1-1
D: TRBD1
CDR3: ASTRQGWELGTEAF

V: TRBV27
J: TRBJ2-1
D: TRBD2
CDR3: ASSLGTSGNNEQF

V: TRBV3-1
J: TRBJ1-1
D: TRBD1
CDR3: ASSRGQVGTEAF

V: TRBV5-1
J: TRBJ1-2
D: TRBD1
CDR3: ASSLQGDYGYT

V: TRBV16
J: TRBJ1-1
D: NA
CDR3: ASSQFRQDNTEAF

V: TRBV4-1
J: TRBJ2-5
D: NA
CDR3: ASSQDTVRETQY

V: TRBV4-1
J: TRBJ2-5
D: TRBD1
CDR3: ASSQGTDRVGWTQY

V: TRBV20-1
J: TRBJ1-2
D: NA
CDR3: SAMAGLDGYT

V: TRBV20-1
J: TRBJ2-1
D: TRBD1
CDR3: SALQLTGQHEQF

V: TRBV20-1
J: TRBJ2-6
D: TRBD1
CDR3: SVPGQGVLRANVLT

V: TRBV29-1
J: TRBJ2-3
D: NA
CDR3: SGARTTDTDTQY

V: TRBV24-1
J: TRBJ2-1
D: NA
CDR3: ATSDFAKGTLTQQF

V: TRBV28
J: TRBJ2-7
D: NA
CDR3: ASSPRVHEQY

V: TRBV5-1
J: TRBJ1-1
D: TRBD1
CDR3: ASSLDRATTEAF

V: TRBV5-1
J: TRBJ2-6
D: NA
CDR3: ASSLEVSGANVLT

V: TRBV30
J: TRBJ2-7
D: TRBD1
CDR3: AWDRVAYEQY

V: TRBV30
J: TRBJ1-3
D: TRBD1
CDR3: AWSVGTGLY

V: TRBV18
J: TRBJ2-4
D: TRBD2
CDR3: ASSPPLLAGGLAKNIQY

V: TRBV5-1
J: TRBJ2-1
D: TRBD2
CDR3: ASSPYFTETSRVGEQF

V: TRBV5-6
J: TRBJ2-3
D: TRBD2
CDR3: ASSLYASGSSLDTQY

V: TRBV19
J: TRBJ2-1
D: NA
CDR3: ASSRDTYNEQF

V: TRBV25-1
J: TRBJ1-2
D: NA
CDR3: ASSPRGTYGYT

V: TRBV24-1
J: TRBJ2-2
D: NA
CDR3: ATRDTNTGELF

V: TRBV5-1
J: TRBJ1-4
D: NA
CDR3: ASSLQATNEKLF

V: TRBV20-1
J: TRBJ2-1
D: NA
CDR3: SADKIEGIHNEQF

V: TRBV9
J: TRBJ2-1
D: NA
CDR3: ASSVTGTGTYNEQF

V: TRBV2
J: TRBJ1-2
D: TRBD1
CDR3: ASSDSYRGQNYGYT

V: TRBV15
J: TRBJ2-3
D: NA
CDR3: ATSRVRVLGTQY

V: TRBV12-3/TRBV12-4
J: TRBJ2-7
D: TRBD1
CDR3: ASSSSDRGLYEQY

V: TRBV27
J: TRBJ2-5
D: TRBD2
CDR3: ASSSSSGPETQY

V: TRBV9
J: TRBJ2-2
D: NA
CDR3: ASSEGTASGELF

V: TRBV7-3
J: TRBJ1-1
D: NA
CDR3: ASSSLAVILNTEAF

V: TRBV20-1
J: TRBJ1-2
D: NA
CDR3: SARKFGTHKEYGYT

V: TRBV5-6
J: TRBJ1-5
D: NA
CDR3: ASSLMGGPQH

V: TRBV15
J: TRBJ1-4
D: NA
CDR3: ATSRDVATNEKLF

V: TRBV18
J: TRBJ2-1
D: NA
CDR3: ASSPFGDEQF